These 12 T cell receptor beta chains were all obtained from the same sample, sequenced in a study of cytomegalovirus exposure and HLA in healthy donors (dated by TCRdb to 2017 to 2019). Libraries were built with the immunoSEQ multiplex PCR assay. What TCRdb holds here is the immuneACCESS table cut down to in-frame rearrangements. Part of the clones is not present; checked against another copy, under half of the missing clones reflect an unresolved V gene, and the others are unexplained. This sample holds about 200,000 clones; roughly 91% were observed only once. The top ten clonotypes cover 1.5% to 2% of the sample. The sample taken for sequencing was PBMCs. The receptor set was obtained from a woman younger than 35 in good health and CMV-seropositive.

The chain has TRBV4-1 and TRBJ2-1, with 11 bases that match TRBD2. The CDR3 extends over 19 amino acids. CDR1 MGHRA and CDR2 YSYEKL come from the germline V gene. V gave up 2 bases and J gave up 7 bases; unmatched junction bases: 16. CDR3 in amino acids: CASSQPGGSGRARMNEQFF. The CDR3 DNA reads as TGCGCCAGCAGCCAACCGGGGGGTAGCGGGAGGGCCCGGATGAATGAGCAGTTCTTC.

Only one count was recorded for this clone. This sequence joins TRBV9 and TRBJ2-7; 8 positions match TRBD1. The CDR3 consists of 14 residues. V lost 3 bases, J lost 3 bases, and 5 bases stayed unmatched. The germline V gene encodes CDR1 SGDLS and CDR2 YYNGEE. CDR3 nucleotide sequence: TGTGCCAGCAGCGCCGAGGGACAGGACTACGAGCAGTACTTC. It codes for CASSAEGQDYEQYF.

With respect to this clone: A read error may produce the germline difference seen at one junction end. The CDR3 sequence is CSVEGQGEGDTQYF. Written as DNA, the CDR3 is TGCAGCGTGGAAGGACAGGGGGAGGGAGATACGCAGTATTTT. The V and J genes are TRBV29-1 and TRBJ2-3, with 10 bases fitting TRBD1. This CDR3 contains 14 residues. Germline values: CDR1 SQVTM, CDR2 ANQGSEA.

The chain has TRBV5-6 and TRBJ1-2, with TRBD1 matching 10 bases. CDR3 length: 14 residues. The germline V gene encodes CDR1 SGHDT and CDR2 YYEEEE. V was pared by 4 bases and J by 3 bases, with 3 bases of the junction left unmatched. The CDR3 DNA reads TGTGCCAGCAGCGCGACAGGGGGCGACTATGGCTACACCTTC. Translating it yields CASSATGGDYGYTF. Together with reference TRBV5-6 and TRBJ1-2, the CDR3 gives the full variable domain: DAGVTQSPTHLIKTRGQQVTLRCSPKSGHDTVSWYQQALGQGPQFIFQYYEEEERQRGNFPDRFSGHQFPNYSSELNVNALLLGDSALYLCASSATGGDYGYTFGSGTRLTVV.

The chain uses TRBV29-1 and TRBJ1-2, with D hard to call. CDR3 length equals 13 residues. Looked up from germline, CDR1 is SQVTM and CDR2 is ANQGSEA. V was cut by 7 bases and J by 3 bases, with 15 bases left in between. The CDR3 spells CSGVRASDYGYTF. The CDR3 nucleotides are TGCAGCGGAGTAAGAGCATCCGACTATGGCTACACCTTC.

The J gene is TRBJ1-1, the V gene TRBV28; tentatively, D is TRBD1 (6 bases). Trimming cost V 7 bases and J 2 bases, with 11 bases left between them. This CDR3 contains 13 residues. Looked up from germline, CDR1 is MDHEN and CDR2 is SYDVKM. Written as DNA, the CDR3 is TGTGCCAGCACCCTAGGGGGAAACACTGAAGCTTTCTTT. Translation: CASTLGGNTEAFF.

J is TRBJ1-3 and V is TRBV9; D unresolved. V gave up 2 bases and J gave up 0 bases, with 12 bases separating them. The germline gives CDR1 SGDLS, CDR2 YYNGEE. There are 16 residues in the CDR3. This chain's CDR3 is CASSVSGVNSGNTIYF. The CDR3 coding sequence is TGTGCCAGCAGCGTGTCAGGCGTTAACTCTGGAAACACCATATATTTT.

This chain uses TRBV4-1 with TRBJ2-6; D is perhaps TRBD1 (6 bases). V was cut by 0 bases and J by 2 bases, with 20 bases left in between. Germline loops: CDR1 MGHRA, CDR2 YSYEKL. The CDR3 sequence is 20 residues long. CDR3 in amino acids: CASSQEPTWAGATGANVLTF. Written as DNA, the CDR3 is TGCGCCAGCAGCCAAGAACCCACTTGGGCAGGGGCCACTGGGGCCAACGTCCTGACTTTC.

The J gene is TRBJ2-6, the V gene TRBV5-1, with TRBD1 identical over 7 bases. CDR3 size: 19 residues. Germline V gene data show CDR1 as SGHRS and CDR2 as YFSETQ. J lost 0 bases, V lost 4 bases, and 13 bases had no gene match. The DNA of the CDR3 is TGCGCCAGCAGCACAACAGGGGCTGTATCTTTCTCTGGGGCCAACGTCCTGACTTTC. Translated: CASSTTGAVSFSGANVLTF.

The rearrangement links TRBV4-1 to TRBJ2-7; D remains unclear. Per the germline V gene, CDR1 is MGHRA and CDR2 is YSYEKL. V lost 1 base and J 2 bases, leaving 9 bases between the germline ends. The CDR3 loop spans 14 amino acids. CDR3 DNA: TGCGCCAGCAGCCAAGGGCACCAGGCCTACGAGCAGTACTTC. It specifies CASSQGHQAYEQYF.

J is TRBJ2-1 and V is TRBV5-1; D may be TRBD2 (5 bases). Trimming took off 2 bases at V and 5 bases at J, with 8 bases between the two ends. The CDR3 runs to 13 residues. CDR1 and CDR2 from the germline V gene are SGHRS and YFSETQ. This CDR3 is CASSLTRDNEQFF. The CDR3 bases are TGCGCCAGCAGCTTAACTAGGGACAATGAGCAGTTCTTC.

On this clone: Different DNA sequences within this sample yield the same CDR3. J is TRBJ1-5 and V is TRBV27; D not certain. Looked up from germline, CDR1 is MNHEY and CDR2 is SMNVEV (reference sequence). The CDR3 runs to 15 residues. Trimming cost V 2 bases and J 5 bases, with 13 bases left between them. DNA of the CDR3: TGTGCCAGCAGTTTAAATTCCGGAGGCCATCAGCCCCAGCATTTT. Its protein product is CASSLNSGGHQPQHF.